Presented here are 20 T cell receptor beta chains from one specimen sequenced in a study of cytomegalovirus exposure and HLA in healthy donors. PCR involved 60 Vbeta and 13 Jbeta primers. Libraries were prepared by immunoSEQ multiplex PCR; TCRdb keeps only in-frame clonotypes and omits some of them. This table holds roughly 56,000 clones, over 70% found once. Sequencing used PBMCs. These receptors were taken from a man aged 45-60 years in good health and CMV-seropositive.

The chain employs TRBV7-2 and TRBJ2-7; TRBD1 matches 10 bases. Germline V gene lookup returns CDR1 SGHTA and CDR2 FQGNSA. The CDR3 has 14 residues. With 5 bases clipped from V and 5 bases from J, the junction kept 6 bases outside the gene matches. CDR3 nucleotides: TGTGCCAGCAGCACGGGGGACAGGGGACACGAGCAGTACTTC. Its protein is CASSTGDRGHEQYF. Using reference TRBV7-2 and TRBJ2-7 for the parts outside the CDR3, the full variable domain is GAGVSQSPSNKVTEKGKDVELRCDPISGHTALYWYRQSLGQGLEFLIYFQGNSAPDKSGLPSDRFSAERTGGSVSTLTIQRTQQEDSAVYLCASSTGDRGHEQYFGPGTRLTVT.

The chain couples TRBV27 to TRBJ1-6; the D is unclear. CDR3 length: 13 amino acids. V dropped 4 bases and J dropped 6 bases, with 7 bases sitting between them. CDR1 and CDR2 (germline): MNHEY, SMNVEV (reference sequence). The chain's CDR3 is CASSSNSNSPLHF. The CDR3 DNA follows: TGTGCCAGCAGTTCCAATTCTAATTCACCCCTCCACTTT.

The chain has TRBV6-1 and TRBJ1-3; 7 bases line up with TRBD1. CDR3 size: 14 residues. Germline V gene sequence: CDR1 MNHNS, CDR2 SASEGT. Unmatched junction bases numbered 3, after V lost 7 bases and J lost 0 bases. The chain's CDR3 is CASNDRVSGNTIYF. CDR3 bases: TGTGCCAGCAACGACAGGGTCTCTGGAAACACCATATATTTT.

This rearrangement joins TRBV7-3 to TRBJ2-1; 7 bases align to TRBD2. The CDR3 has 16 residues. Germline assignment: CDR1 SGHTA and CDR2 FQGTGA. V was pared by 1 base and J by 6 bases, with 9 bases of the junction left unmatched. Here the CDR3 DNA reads TGTGCCAGCAGCTTAAAGGGCGGGAGCCTCAGCAATGAGCAGTTCTTC. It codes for CASSLKGGSLSNEQFF.

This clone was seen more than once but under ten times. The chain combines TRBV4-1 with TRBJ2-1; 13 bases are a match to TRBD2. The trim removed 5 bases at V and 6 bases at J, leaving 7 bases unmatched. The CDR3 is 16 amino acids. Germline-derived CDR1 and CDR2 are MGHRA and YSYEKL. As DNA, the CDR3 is TGCGCCAGCAGCTTGCGACTAGCGGGAGGTTTCAATGAGCAGTTCTTC. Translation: CASSLRLAGGFNEQFF.

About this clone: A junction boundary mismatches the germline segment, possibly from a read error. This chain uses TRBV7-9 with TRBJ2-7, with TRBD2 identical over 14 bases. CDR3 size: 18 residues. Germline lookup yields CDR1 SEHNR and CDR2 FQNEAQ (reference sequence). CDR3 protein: CSSSSYRGTSGSHHEQYF. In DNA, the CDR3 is TGTTCCAGCAGCTCCTATAGGGGGACTAGCGGGAGCCATCACGAGCAGTACTTC.

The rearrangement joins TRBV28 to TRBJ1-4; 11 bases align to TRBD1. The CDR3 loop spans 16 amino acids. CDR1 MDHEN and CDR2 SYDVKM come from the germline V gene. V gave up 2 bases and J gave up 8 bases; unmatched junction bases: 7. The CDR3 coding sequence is TGTGCCAGCAGTTTACCCGGGACAGGGGGTTTCGAAAAACTGTTTTTT. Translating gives CASSLPGTGGFEKLFF. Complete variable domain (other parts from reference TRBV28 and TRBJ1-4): DVKVTQSSRYLVKRTGEKVFLECVQDMDHENMFWYRQDPGLGLRLIYFSYDVKMKEKGDIPEGYSVSREKKERFSLILESASTNQTSMYLCASSLPGTGGFEKLFFGSGTQLSVL.

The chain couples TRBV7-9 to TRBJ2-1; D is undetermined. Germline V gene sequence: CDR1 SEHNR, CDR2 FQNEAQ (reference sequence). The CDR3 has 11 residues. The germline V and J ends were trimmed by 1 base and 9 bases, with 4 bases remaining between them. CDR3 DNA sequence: TGTGCCAGCAGCTTAGGTATTGAGCAGTTCTTC. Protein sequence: CASSLGIEQFF.

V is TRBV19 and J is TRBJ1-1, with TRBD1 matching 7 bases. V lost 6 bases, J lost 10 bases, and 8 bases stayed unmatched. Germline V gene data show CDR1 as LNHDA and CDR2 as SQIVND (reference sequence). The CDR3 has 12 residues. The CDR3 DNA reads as TGTGCCAGTAGCTACAGGGGTGGTGTAGCTTTCTTT. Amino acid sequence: CASSYRGGVAFF.

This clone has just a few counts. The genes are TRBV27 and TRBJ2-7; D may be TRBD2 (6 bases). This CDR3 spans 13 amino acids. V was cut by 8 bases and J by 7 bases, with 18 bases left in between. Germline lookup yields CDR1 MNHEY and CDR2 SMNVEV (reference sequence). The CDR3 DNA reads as TGTGCCAGCGGGGGGACCGCCCGGTCGGAGCAGTACTTC. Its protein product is CASGGTARSEQYF.

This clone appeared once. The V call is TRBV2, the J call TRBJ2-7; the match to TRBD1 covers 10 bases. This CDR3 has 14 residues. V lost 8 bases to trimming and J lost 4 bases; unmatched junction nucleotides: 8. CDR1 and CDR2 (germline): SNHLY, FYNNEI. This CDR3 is CASRLDRGWYEQYF. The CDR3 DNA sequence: TGTGCCAGCCGATTGGACAGGGGGTGGTACGAGCAGTACTTC.

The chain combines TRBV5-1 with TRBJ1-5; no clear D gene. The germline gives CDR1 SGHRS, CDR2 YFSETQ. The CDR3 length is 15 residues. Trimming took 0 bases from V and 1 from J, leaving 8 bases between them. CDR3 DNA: TGCGCCAGCAGCTTGGCGGGAGCAAGCAATCAGCCCCAGCATTTT. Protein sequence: CASSLAGASNQPQHF. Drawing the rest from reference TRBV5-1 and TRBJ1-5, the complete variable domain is KAGVTQTPRYLIKTRGQQVTLSCSPISGHRSVSWYQQTPGQGLQFLFEYFSETQRNKGNFPGRFSGRQFSNSRSEMNVSTLELGDSALYLCASSLAGASNQPQHFGDGTRLSIL.

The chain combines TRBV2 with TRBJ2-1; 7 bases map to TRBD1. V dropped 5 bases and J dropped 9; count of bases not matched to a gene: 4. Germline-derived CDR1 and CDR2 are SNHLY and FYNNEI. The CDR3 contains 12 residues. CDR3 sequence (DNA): TGTGCCAGCAGTTCACGGGACAGTGAGCAGTTCTTC. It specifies CASSSRDSEQFF.

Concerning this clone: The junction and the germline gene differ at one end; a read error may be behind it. CDR3 bases: TGTGCCAGCAGCTCGGGCCGGGACAGGGGCTCCCACGAGCAGTACTTC. Its protein product is CASSSGRDRGSHEQYF. The chain carries TRBV5-4 and TRBJ2-7; 10 bases agree with TRBD1. The germline V gene encodes CDR1 SGHNT and CDR2 YYREEE (reference sequence). This CDR3 is built from 16 residues.

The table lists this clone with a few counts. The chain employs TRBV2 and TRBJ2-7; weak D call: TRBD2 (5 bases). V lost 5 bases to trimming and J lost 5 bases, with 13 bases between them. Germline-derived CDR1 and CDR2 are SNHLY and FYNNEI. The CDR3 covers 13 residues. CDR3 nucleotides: TGTGCCAGCAGTCGAGCGGCGGCTGACGAGCAGTACTTC. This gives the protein CASSRAAADEQYF.

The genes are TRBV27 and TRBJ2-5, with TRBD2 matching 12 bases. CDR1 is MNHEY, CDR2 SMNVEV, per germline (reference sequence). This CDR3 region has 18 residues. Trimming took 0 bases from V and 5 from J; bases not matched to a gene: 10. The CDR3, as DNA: TGTGCCAGCAGTTTATCAGGGGCTAGCGGGAGGGCCTGGGAGACCCAGTACTTC. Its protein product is CASSLSGASGRAWETQYF.

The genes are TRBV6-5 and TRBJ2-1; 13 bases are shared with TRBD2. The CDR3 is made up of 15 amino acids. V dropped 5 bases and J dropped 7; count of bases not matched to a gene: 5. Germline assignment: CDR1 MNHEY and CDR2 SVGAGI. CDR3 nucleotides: TGTGCCAGCAGTCGGACTAGCGGGAGTTCGAATGAGCAGTTCTTC. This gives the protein CASSRTSGSSNEQFF.

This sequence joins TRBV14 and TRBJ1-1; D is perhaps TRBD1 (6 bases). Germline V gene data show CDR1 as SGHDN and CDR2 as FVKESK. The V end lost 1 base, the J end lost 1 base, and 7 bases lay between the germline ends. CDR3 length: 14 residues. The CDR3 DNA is TGTGCCAGCAGCCAAGGACAGGCGAACACTGAAGCTTTCTTT. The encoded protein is CASSQGQANTEAFF.

The CDR3 DNA reads TGCGCCAGCAGTCAAGGACAGGGGCCTAGCACAGATACGCAGTATTTT. This gives the protein CASSQGQGPSTDTQYF. The genes are TRBV23-1 and TRBJ2-3; 9 nucleotides match TRBD1. TRBV23-1 is an ORF, with its function uncertain. The CDR3 runs to 16 residues. Trimming took 2 bases from V and 0 from J; bases not matched to a gene: 3.

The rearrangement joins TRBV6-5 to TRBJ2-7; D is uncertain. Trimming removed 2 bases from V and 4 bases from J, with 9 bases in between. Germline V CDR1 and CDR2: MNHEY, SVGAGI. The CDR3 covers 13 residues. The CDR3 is CASSYGEEYEQYF. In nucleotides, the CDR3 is TGTGCCAGCAGTTACGGTGAGGAGTACGAGCAGTACTTC.